Listed here are 29 T cell receptor beta chains from one sample, sequenced in a study of cytomegalovirus exposure and HLA in healthy donors. Measured with immunoSEQ multiplex PCR; TCRdb has only the in-frame clones, and not every one. The data hold 70,000 or so clones, with 94% observed a single time. The sequencing input was PBMCs. Receptor source: a woman younger than 35 in good health and CMV-seropositive.

The chain combines TRBV7-2 with TRBJ1-1; D gene ambiguous. CDR1 is SGHTA, CDR2 FQGNSA, per germline. Trimming removed 7 bases from V and 1 base from J, with 13 bases in between. There are 14 residues in the CDR3. The CDR3 region has the DNA TGTGCCAGCAACCCCCTTTCAGGGAACACTGAAGCTTTCTTT. It translates to CASNPLSGNTEAFF.

The chain is built from TRBV7-3 and TRBJ2-5; TRBD1 agrees at 9 bases. This CDR3 is 15 amino acids long. The germline gives CDR1 SGHTA, CDR2 FQGTGA. J lost 5 bases, V lost 0 bases, and 4 bases had no gene match. The chain's CDR3 is CASSLTGTGIETQYF. CDR3 nucleotides: TGTGCCAGCAGCTTAACCGGGACAGGGATTGAGACCCAGTACTTC.

The chain has TRBV6-6 and TRBJ2-7; TRBD2 is a possible D gene (5 bases). From germline, CDR1 is MNHNY and CDR2 SVGAGI (reference sequence). With 6 bases removed from V and 3 bases from J, the gap between germline ends came to 15 bases. The CDR3 contains 14 residues. CDR3 bases: TGTGCCAGCAGCGTCGCGATCCGGGACTACGAGCAGTACTTC. Protein sequence: CASSVAIRDYEQYF.

J is TRBJ1-1 and V is TRBV4-1, with D hard to call. Trimming left V 3 bases short and J 6 bases short, with 17 bases between. The CDR3 is made up of 15 amino acids. Germline V lookup: CDR1 MGHRA, CDR2 YSYEKL. As DNA, the CDR3 is TGCGCCAGCAGCCATGGCCCGACGGGAGGCCCTGAAGCTTTCTTT. Translation: CASSHGPTGGPEAFF.

CDR3 loop: CASSLAGGEGNEQFF. CDR3 nucleotide sequence: TGTGCCAGCAGTTTAGCGGGAGGGGAAGGCAATGAGCAGTTCTTC. The chain is built from TRBV2 and TRBJ2-1; 11 bases line up with TRBD2. Trimming at V came to 5 bases and at J to 6 bases, leaving 6 bases not matched to a gene. The CDR3 totals 15 residues. Germline assignment: CDR1 SNHLY and CDR2 FYNNEI.

The V call is TRBV29-1, the J call TRBJ2-1, with TRBD2 identical over 11 bases. The ends lost 1 base at V and 6 bases at J; junction bases unmatched: 11. Germline values: CDR1 SQVTM, CDR2 ANQGSEA. The CDR3 sequence is 17 residues long. CDR3 coding DNA: TGCAGCGTTGAAGCCCGATCTCTAGCGGGAGGAATCAATGAGCAGTTCTTC. Translated: CSVEARSLAGGINEQFF.

The rearrangement links TRBV14 to TRBJ2-3; 7 positions match TRBD1. Trimming at V came to 3 bases and at J to 5 bases, leaving 2 bases not matched to a gene. The CDR3 loop spans 13 amino acids. Germline V CDR1 and CDR2: SGHDN, FVKESK. The CDR3 protein is CASSQSGGDTQYF. For the CDR3, the DNA is TGTGCCAGCAGCCAGTCAGGGGGAGATACGCAGTATTTT.

This clone has a single count. V gene TRBV4-1 combines with J gene TRBJ2-5; 7 nucleotides match TRBD1. V shed 3 bases, J shed 4 bases, and the junction held 5 bases outside the gene matches. Germline loops: CDR1 MGHRA, CDR2 YSYEKL. There are 14 residues in the CDR3. In DNA, the CDR3 is TGCGCCAGCAGCCAGACAGGGTGGAGAGAGACCCAGTACTTC. It translates to CASSQTGWRETQYF.

This clone showed up just a few times. V gene TRBV5-4 combines with J gene TRBJ1-6; maybe TRBD1 (5 bases). V was cut by 3 bases and J by 8 bases, with 18 bases left in between. The CDR3 sequence is 16 residues long. CDR1 and CDR2 (germline): SGHNT, YYREEE (reference sequence). The CDR3 DNA follows: TGTGCCAGCAGCTCACCCCAGGACGGACACTATTCACCCCTCCACTTT. Protein: CASSSPQDGHYSPLHF.

The CDR3 DNA sequence: TGTGCCAGCAGCTTTGTAGCCCCCTCCTACGAGCAGTACTTC. It is translated as CASSFVAPSYEQYF. V and J are TRBV7-2 and TRBJ2-7; D remains ambiguous. Germline values: CDR1 SGHTA, CDR2 FQGNSA. Trimming left V 3 bases short and J 0 bases short, with 9 bases between. The CDR3 totals 14 residues.

This rearrangement joins TRBV30 to TRBJ1-1, with D maybe TRBD1 (5 bases). Trimming shortened V by 1 base and J by 5 bases, and 17 bases separated the two germline ends. In germline, CDR1 is GTSNPN, CDR2 SVGIG (reference sequence). The CDR3 length is 15 residues. The CDR3 DNA reads TGTGCCTGGAGTGCTTCGGGTAGCAGGGTGACTGAAGCTTTCTTT. Protein product: CAWSASGSRVTEAFF.

This chain connects TRBV5-1 to TRBJ2-3, with D possibly being TRBD1 (5 bases). CDR3 length equals 16 residues. V lost 2 bases to trimming and J lost 3 bases, with 16 bases between them. Germline lookup yields CDR1 SGHRS and CDR2 YFSETQ. The CDR3 protein is CASSLAQQVGTDTQYF. The CDR3, as DNA: TGCGCCAGCAGCTTAGCCCAACAGGTGGGGACAGATACGCAGTATTTT.

V is TRBV11-2 and J is TRBJ1-2; 7 bases are a match to TRBD1. CDR3 size: 15 residues. Germline assignment: CDR1 SGHAT and CDR2 FQNNGV. J was trimmed by 0 bases and V by 5 bases; bases with no gene match: 6. Here the CDR3 reads CASSVSGGANYGYTF. The CDR3 nucleotides are TGTGCCAGCAGCGTCTCAGGGGGAGCTAACTATGGCTACACCTTC.

V and J are TRBV19 and TRBJ1-2, with D possibly TRBD1 on 6 matching bases. The germline gives CDR1 LNHDA, CDR2 SQIVND (reference sequence). This CDR3 comprises 15 residues. Trimming left V 2 bases short and J 2 bases short, with 12 bases between. CDR3 region: CASSITLDRNYGYTF. CDR3 nucleotide sequence: TGTGCCAGTAGTATAACTTTGGACAGAAACTATGGCTACACCTTC.

The chain carries TRBV27 and TRBJ2-3, with 10 positions matching TRBD2. With V trimmed by 5 bases and J by 5 bases, 7 bases remained unmatched. This CDR3 is built from 15 residues. CDR1 is MNHEY, CDR2 SMNVEV, per germline (reference sequence). The CDR3 sequence: CASSPEAGGIDTQYF. The CDR3 region has the DNA TGTGCCAGCAGTCCCGAAGCGGGAGGGATAGATACGCAGTATTTT.

This clone was detected once. This sequence joins TRBV21-1 and TRBJ2-7; TRBD1, the D gene given by the table, was not confirmed from the DNA. TRBV21-1 is tagged as a pseudogene. This CDR3 is built from 14 residues. The CDR3, as DNA: TGTGCCAGCAGCAAGGGCAGGGGCGTCCACGAGCAGTACTTC. Translated, it gives CASSKGRGVHEQYF.

The V gene is TRBV6-4, the J gene TRBJ2-7, with D possibly TRBD2 on 5 matching bases. Germline loops: CDR1 MRHNA, CDR2 SNTAGT. This CDR3 has 18 residues. Between the trimmed V and J ends, which lost 0 bases and 9 bases, there was a span of 27 bases. The CDR3 reads CASSDSIFRPLTSSGQYF. The CDR3 nucleotides read TGTGCCAGCAGTGACTCTATTTTTCGTCCGCTCACCTCCAGCGGGCAGTACTTC.

The chain has TRBV6-1 and TRBJ1-4; TRBD1 matches at 7 bases. The CDR3 sequence is 17 residues long. Germline CDR1 and CDR2: MNHNS and SASEGT. V lost 2 bases, J lost 8 bases, and 14 bases stayed unmatched. CDR3 bases: TGTGCCAGCAGTGAAAAAAGACAGGGCGCGTTCGCGGAAAAACTGTTTTTT. Its translation: CASSEKRQGAFAEKLFF.

This clone was recorded once. The gene calls are TRBV30 and TRBJ2-7; 8 bases align to TRBD1. This CDR3 has 17 residues. The V gene end was trimmed by 4 bases and the J gene end by 7 bases; junction bases not matched to a gene: 21. Germline CDR1 is GTSNPN and CDR2 is SVGIG (reference sequence). For the CDR3, the DNA is TGTGCCTGGATGGGGGATGGGTGGACAGGGCCTCTTGTGGAGCAGTACTTC. This translates into CAWMGDGWTGPLVEQYF.

V usage is TRBV6-5 and J usage is TRBJ2-7; 8 positions match TRBD2. J gave up 5 bases and V 11 bases, and 17 bases lay outside the gene matches. This CDR3 has 15 residues. Looked up from germline, CDR1 is MNHEY and CDR2 is SVGAGI. The CDR3 here is CAAGIAGRSSNEQYF. CDR3 DNA sequence: TGTGCCGCGGGGATAGCGGGACGGAGCAGCAACGAGCAGTACTTC.

The chain joins TRBV9 to TRBJ1-4; D not resolved. V lost 4 bases and J 14 bases, leaving 21 bases between the germline ends. The CDR3 runs 14 residues. Germline V gives CDR1 SGDLS, CDR2 YYNGEE. As DNA, the CDR3 is TGTGCCAGCAGCCCAGAGGGAAACCGACAACGTCTGTTTTTT. Amino acids: CASSPEGNRQRLFF.

This sequence joins TRBV2 and TRBJ2-3, with D possibly being TRBD1 (5 bases). The CDR3 covers 14 residues. V lost 3 bases, J lost 6 bases, and 13 bases lay in between. Looked up from germline, CDR1 is SNHLY and CDR2 is FYNNEI. The CDR3 is CASSDGQGKDTQYF. The CDR3, as DNA: TGTGCCAGCAGTGATGGGCAGGGCAAGGATACGCAGTATTTT.

The chain has TRBV6-6 and TRBJ2-2; the D gene is possibly TRBD1 (6 bases). CDR1 is MNHNY and CDR2 is SVGAGI in the germline V gene (reference sequence). Trimming shortened V by 10 bases and J by 2 bases, and 20 bases separated the two germline ends. CDR3 length: 16 residues. The CDR3 nucleotides read TGTGCCACCCCCCGAAGGCCAGGGGCCAACACCGGGGAGCTGTTTTTT. Translation gives CATPRRPGANTGELFF.

The genes are TRBV7-9 and TRBJ2-3; TRBD1 aligns across 8 bases. The CDR3 sequence is 13 residues long. V was clipped by 4 bases and J by 4 bases; unmatched bases: 1. The germline V gene encodes CDR1 SEHNR and CDR2 FQNEAQ (reference sequence). The CDR3 DNA reads as TGTGCCAGCAGCTCCAGGGGGCCAGATACGCAGTATTTT. Protein: CASSSRGPDTQYF.

The chain joins TRBV7-6 to TRBJ1-2; perhaps TRBD1 as D (5 bases). Germline V lookup: CDR1 SGHVS, CDR2 FNYEAQ. Trimming removed 5 bases at V and 7 bases at J, with 14 bases between. This CDR3 contains 13 residues. The DNA of the CDR3 is TGTGCCAGCAGCGTGTCTCAGGGCTCTGGCTACACCTTC. As protein: CASSVSQGSGYTF.

The chain couples TRBV19 to TRBJ2-3; the D is unclear. The CDR3 runs to 15 residues. The V end was cut by 5 bases, the J end by 5 bases, with 17 bases between. The germline gives CDR1 LNHDA, CDR2 SQIVND (reference sequence). This CDR3 is CASSRLSGIGDTQYF. Here the CDR3 DNA reads TGTGCCAGTAGTCGACTGTCGGGTATTGGAGATACGCAGTATTTT.

This chain connects TRBV5-1 to TRBJ1-4, with D possibly matching TRBD1 (6 bases). Germline CDR1 and CDR2: SGHRS and YFSETQ. This CDR3 contains 15 residues. V lost 6 bases and J 3 bases, leaving 15 bases between the germline ends. CDR3 amino acids: CASTRNRVSNEKLFF. DNA for the CDR3: TGCGCCAGCACCAGAAACAGGGTTTCTAATGAAAAACTGTTTTTT.

This chain links TRBV7-9 with TRBJ2-5, with D tentatively TRBD1 (5 bases). From germline, CDR1 is SEHNR and CDR2 FQNEAQ (reference sequence). V dropped 1 base and J dropped 4 bases, with 13 bases sitting between them. The CDR3 is made up of 15 amino acids. CDR3 region: CASSLGIGARETQYF. The DNA of the CDR3 is TGTGCCAGCAGCTTAGGGATTGGGGCGCGAGAGACCCAGTACTTC.

CDR3 DNA sequence: TGTGCCAGCAGCTTAAGGCTAGCAGGAGCCGGGGAGCTGTTTTTT. Encoded protein: CASSLRLAGAGELFF. The chain links TRBV7-2 to TRBJ2-2, with D possibly matching TRBD2 (5 bases). Germline CDR1 and CDR2: SGHTA and FQGNSA. The CDR3 totals 15 residues. Trimming cost V 2 bases and J 6 bases, with 13 bases left between them.